This T cell receptor beta chain comes out of a study of metastatic and nonmetastatic thyroid tumors. Across the study: Comparative analysis of repertoires was undertaken across blood and tumor or nodule tissue obtained from malignant and benign thyroid patients.

At least ten counts were recorded for this clone. Its target is unknown. No treatment of any kind had been given to any patient before thyroid surgery. Study-wide points: Reportedly, malignant thyroid tumors had significantly higher TCR beta diversity than benign nodules, in blood and tumor.

This CDR3 is 11 amino acids long. V dropped 4 bases and J dropped 3 bases, with 4 bases sitting between them. Germline lookup yields CDR1 SNHLY and CDR2 FYNNEI. Per the authors' pipeline: A classifier for distant metastasis in papillary thyroid cancer was constructed using CDR3 differences observed across clinicopathological groups. TCRdb re-analyzed the PCR reads using MiXCR. The V and J calls were determined by TCRdb, not by the authors. Among fewer than 40,000 clones, 20% to 25% were seen once, and the ten largest hold less than 4%. The source material was tumor tissue. This clonotype was obtained from a male donor with papillary thyroid cancer or a benign thyroid nodule (not recorded which). Some clones in this sample may be carry-over from other donors' samples. The rearrangement joins TRBV2 to TRBJ2-7; D not certain. The CDR3 reads CASSVVYEQYF. The CDR3 region has the DNA TGTGCCAGCAGTGTTGTCTACGAGCAGTACTTC.